A selection of T cell receptor beta chains follows, all from one sample in a study of OX40 agonist ivuxolimab in advanced cancers. Libraries were prepared by immunoSEQ multiplex PCR; TCRdb keeps only in-frame clonotypes and omits some of them. The data contain roughly 70,000 clones, more than 75% of them singletons. The material sequenced was CD4+ or CD8+ T cells sorted from blood, taken in a trial of the OX40 agonist ivuxolimab. The receptors were gathered from an adult with an advanced solid tumor such as melanoma, head and neck, liver or kidney cancer. The CDR3 runs from the conserved cysteine through the conserved F or W. D genes are given only for firm matches. Size is omitted from some rows. Given values are once, few, many or a class for expanded clones.

V gene	J gene	CDR3 length	clone size	D gene	CDR3 DNA	CDR3 protein
TRBV4-3	TRBJ2-7	18	-	TRBD2	TGCGCCAGCAGCCAAGATCGCCCGCGTAGCGGGGGGTTCTACGAGCAGTACTTC	CASSQDRPRSGGFYEQYF
TRBV18	TRBJ1-5	13	-	-	TGTGCCAGCTCACCACAGGGAAATCAGCCCCAGCATTTT	CASSPQGNQPQHF
TRBV4-2	TRBJ2-5	16	once	TRBD1	TGTGCCAGCAGCCCATGGACAGGGCAGGGGCAAGAGACCCAGTACTTC	CASSPWTGQGQETQYF
TRBV29-1	TRBJ1-1	13	-	-	TGCAGCGGGGGTCGGCTCTCCCACACTGAAGCTTTCTTT	CSGGRLSHTEAFF
TRBV13	TRBJ2-7	13	-	TRBD1	TGTGCCAGCCTGGGACAGGGGAACTACGAGCAGTACTTC	CASLGQGNYEQYF
TRBV10-3	TRBJ2-2	16	-	TRBD1	TGTGCCATCAGTGAGGGGACAGGGCTGGACACCGGGGAGCTGTTTTTT	CAISEGTGLDTGELFF
TRBV15	TRBJ2-7	16	-	TRBD1	TGTGCCACCAGCAGCAGAGCCGGGACAGGGGCCTACGAGCAGTACTTC	CATSSRAGTGAYEQYF
TRBV19	TRBJ2-1	23	-	TRBD2	TGTGCCAGTAGTATAGGGGTAAGACTAGCGAAAGATACCCAGATGCCTGGGCACAATGAGCAGTTCTTC	CASSIGVRLAKDTQMPGHNEQFF
TRBV7-7	TRBJ2-1	16	-	TRBD2	TGTGCTAGCAGCTTACGTCTGACTAGCCCCTCCAATGAGCAGTTCTTC	CASSLRLTSPSNEQFF
TRBV6-6	TRBJ2-1	12	-	-	TGTGCCAGCAGTTCCCAATGGAATGAGCAGTTCTTC	CASSSQWNEQFF
TRBV2	TRBJ2-3	14	-	-	TGTGCCAGCAGTGTGGGGCCGATCACAGATACGCAGTATTTT	CASSVGPITDTQYF
TRBV5-1	TRBJ1-2	14	medium-sized	TRBD1	TGCGCCAGCAGCGCCCGACAGGGTGGCTATGGCTACACCTTC	CASSARQGGYGYTF
TRBV9	TRBJ2-1	15	-	-	TGTGCCAGCAGCGTGAGGCTGAGCTCCTACAATGAGCAGTTCTTC	CASSVRLSSYNEQFF
TRBV7-9	TRBJ1-2	15	-	-	TGTGCCAGCAGCTTAGCTACGGGACTCATCTATGGCTACACCTTC	CASSLATGLIYGYTF
TRBV4-1	TRBJ2-5	15	-	-	TGCGCCAGCAGCCGGATGGGGTCCCGGGGGGAGACCCAGTACTTC	CASSRMGSRGETQYF
TRBV28	TRBJ1-5	17	-	TRBD1	TGTGCCAGCAGTTTACCCTCGACAGGGAACAGCAATCAGCCCCAGCATTTT	CASSLPSTGNSNQPQHF
TRBV2	TRBJ2-7	14	-	TRBD1	TGTGCCAGCAATGCAGGGACAGGGGTGAACGAGCAGTACTTC	CASNAGTGVNEQYF
TRBV13	TRBJ1-2	15	-	TRBD1	TGTGCCAGCAGTGAACAACCGGGACAGGTCTATGGCTACACCTTC	CASSEQPGQVYGYTF
TRBV6-6	TRBJ2-3	15	-	TRBD2	TGTGCCAGCAGACCTACTAGCGGGGGCACAGATACGCAGTATTTT	CASRPTSGGTDTQYF
TRBV11-2	TRBJ2-2	16	-	-	TGTGCCAGCAGCTTAGTCGGCGGGTCGAACACCGGGGAGCTGTTTTTT	CASSLVGGSNTGELFF
TRBV11-2	TRBJ2-1	13	once	-	TGTGCCAGCAGCCTAGGGGCCTATAATGAGCAGTTCTTC	CASSLGAYNEQFF
TRBV7-8	TRBJ2-5	13	-	-	TGTGCCAGCAGCCCCCCTCGGCAAGAGACCCAGTACTTC	CASSPPRQETQYF
TRBV7-2	TRBJ1-2	13	once	TRBD1	TGTGCCAGCAGTCGAGGACAGGACTATGGCTACACCTTC	CASSRGQDYGYTF
TRBV5-1	TRBJ1-4	14	few	-	TGCGCCAGCACCCAGGGATCAACTAATGAAAAACTGTTTTTT	CASTQGSTNEKLFF
TRBV28	TRBJ2-7	13	-	TRBD1	TGTGCCAGCAGTGTGGGACAGTTATACGAGCAGTACTTC	CASSVGQLYEQYF
TRBV6-6	TRBJ1-3	16	-	-	TGTGCCAGCAGTTTCCCCCCGGGACGCTCTGGAAACACCATATATTTT	CASSFPPGRSGNTIYF